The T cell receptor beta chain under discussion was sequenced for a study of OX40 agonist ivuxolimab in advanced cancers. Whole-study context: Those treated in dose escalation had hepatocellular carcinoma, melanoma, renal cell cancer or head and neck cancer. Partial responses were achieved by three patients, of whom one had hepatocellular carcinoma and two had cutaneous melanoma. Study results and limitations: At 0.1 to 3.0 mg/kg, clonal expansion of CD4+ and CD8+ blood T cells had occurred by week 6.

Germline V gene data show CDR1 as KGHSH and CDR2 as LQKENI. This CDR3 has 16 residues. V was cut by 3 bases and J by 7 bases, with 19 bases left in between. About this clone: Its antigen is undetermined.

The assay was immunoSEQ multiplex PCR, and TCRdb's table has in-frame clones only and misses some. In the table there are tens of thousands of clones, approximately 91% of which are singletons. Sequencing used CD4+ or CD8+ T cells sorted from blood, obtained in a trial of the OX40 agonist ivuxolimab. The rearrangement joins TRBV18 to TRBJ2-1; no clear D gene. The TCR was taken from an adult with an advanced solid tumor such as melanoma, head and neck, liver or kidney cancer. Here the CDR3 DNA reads TGTGCCAGCTCACCTTTGGGGATAGCCTCCCTAAATGAGCAGTTCTTC. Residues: CASSPLGIASLNEQFF.